This T cell receptor (beta chain) originates from a study of T cell responses to AZD1222 COVID-19 vaccine. In germline, CDR1 is MNHEY, CDR2 SVGAGI. The CDR3 is 13 residues long. V was pared by 5 bases and J by 6 bases, with 11 bases between. Sequenced by immunoSEQ multiplex PCR; TCRdb stores in-frame clones only, minus some. The sample contains 65,000 to 80,000 clones, 90% of which appear only once. V and J are TRBV6-5 and TRBJ1-5; the D is unclear. The material was peripheral blood, obtained on day 0 of AZD1222 vaccination. This sequence was found in an adult in good health. The CDR3 nucleotides are TGTGCCAGCAGTCCCACGGTTGGTCAGCCCCAGCATTTT. Translation gives CASSPTVGQPQHF.